This T cell receptor beta chain was identified during a study of blood T cells in healthy people across ages. The use of a sample-barcoded 5' primer and a J-beta primer mix characterized a second PCR of roughly 6 to 11 cycles. With 12 random nucleotides, a template-switch adaptor tagged each individual cDNA molecule. TCRdb called the 5' RACE reads again in MiXCR, with one record for every CDR3 protein. This sample has 720,000 or so distinct CDR3 sequences, with roughly 43% found just once. The CDR3 extends over 12 amino acids. V gave up 3 bases and J gave up 6 bases, with 7 bases separating them. The germline V gene has CDR1 SGHRS and CDR2 YFSETQ.

The sequence was obtained from a man older than 75 in good health. This rearrangement joins TRBV5-1 to TRBJ2-1; unclear D gene. The sequenced material came from blood. The CDR3 DNA follows: TGCGCCAGCAGCTCCAGCTTCAATGAGCAGTTCTTC. Protein product: CASSSSFNEQFF.